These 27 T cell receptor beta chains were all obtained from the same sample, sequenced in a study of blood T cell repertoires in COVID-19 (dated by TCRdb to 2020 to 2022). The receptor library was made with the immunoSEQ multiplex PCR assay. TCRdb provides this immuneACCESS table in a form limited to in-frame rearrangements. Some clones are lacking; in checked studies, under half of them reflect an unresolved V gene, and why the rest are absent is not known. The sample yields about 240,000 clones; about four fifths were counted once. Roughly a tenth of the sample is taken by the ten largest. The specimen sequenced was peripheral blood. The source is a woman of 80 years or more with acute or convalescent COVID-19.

The CDR3 protein is CASRLAGPNTGELFF. CDR3 sequence (DNA): TGCGCCAGCAGATTAGCGGGGCCCAACACCGGGGAGCTGTTTTTT. V usage is TRBV5-1 and J usage is TRBJ2-2, with TRBD2 matching over 8 bases. V gave up 5 bases and J gave up 2 bases; unmatched junction bases: 5. This CDR3 is built from 15 residues. The germline gives CDR1 SGHRS, CDR2 YFSETQ.

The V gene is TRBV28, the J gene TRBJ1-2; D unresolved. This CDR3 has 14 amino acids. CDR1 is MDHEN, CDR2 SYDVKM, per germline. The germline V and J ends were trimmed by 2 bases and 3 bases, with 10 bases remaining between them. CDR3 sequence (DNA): TGTGCCAGCAGTTTACGTGCGGGCTACTATGGCTACACCTTC. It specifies CASSLRAGYYGYTF.

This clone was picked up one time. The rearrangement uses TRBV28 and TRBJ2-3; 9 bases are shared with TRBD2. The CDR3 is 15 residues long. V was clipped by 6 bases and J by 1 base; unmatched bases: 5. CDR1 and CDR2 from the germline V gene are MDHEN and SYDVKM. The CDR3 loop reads CASRYSGGGTDTQYF. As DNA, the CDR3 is TGTGCCAGCAGATATAGCGGGGGCGGCACAGATACGCAGTATTTT.

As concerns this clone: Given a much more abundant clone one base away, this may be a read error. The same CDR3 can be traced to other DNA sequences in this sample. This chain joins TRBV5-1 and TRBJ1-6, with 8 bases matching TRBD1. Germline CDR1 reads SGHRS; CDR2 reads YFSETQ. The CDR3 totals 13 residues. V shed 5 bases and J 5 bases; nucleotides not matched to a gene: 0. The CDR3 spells CASRTGDNSPLHF. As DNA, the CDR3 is TGCGCCAGCAGGACAGGGGATAATTCACCCCTCCACTTT.

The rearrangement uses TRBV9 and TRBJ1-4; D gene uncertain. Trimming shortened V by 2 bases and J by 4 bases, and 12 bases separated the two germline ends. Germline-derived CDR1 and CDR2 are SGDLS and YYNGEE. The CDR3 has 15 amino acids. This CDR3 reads CASSVTDGNNEKLFF. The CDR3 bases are TGTGCCAGCAGCGTGACCGACGGGAATAATGAAAAACTGTTTTTT.

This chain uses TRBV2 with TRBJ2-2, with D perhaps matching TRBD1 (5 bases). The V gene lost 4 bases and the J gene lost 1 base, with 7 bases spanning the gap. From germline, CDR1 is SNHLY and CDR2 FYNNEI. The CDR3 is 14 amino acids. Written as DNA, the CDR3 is TGTGCCAGCAGTGGGGGCAGGAACACCGGGGAGCTGTTTTTT. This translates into CASSGGRNTGELFF.

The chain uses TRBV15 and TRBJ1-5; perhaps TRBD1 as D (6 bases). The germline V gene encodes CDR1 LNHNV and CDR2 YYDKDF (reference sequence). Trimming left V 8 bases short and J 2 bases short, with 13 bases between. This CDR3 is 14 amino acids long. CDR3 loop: CATGGGRGNQPQHF. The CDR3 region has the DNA TGTGCCACCGGGGGGGGCAGGGGCAATCAGCCCCAGCATTTT.

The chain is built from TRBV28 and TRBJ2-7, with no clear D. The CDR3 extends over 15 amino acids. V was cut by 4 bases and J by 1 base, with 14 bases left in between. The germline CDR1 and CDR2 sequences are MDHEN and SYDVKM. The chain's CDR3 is CASSSFVTPSYEQYF. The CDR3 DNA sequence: TGTGCCAGCAGTTCCTTCGTGACACCATCCTACGAGCAGTACTTC.

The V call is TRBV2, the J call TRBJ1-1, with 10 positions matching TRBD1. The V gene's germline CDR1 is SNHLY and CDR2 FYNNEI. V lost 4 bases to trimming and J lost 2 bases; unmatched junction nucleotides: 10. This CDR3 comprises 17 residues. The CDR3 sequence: CASSGTGGGRVNTEAFF. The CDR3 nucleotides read TGTGCCAGCAGTGGGACAGGGGGAGGGAGGGTAAACACTGAAGCTTTCTTT.

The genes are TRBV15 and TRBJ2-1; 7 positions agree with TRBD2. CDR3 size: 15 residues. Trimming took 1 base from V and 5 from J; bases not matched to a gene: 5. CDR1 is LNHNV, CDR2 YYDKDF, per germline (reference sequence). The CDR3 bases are TGTGCCACCAGCAGAGTCCTAGCGGTAAACAATGAGCAGTTCTTC. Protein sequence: CATSRVLAVNNEQFF.

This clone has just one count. CDR3: CASMQVRGYTEAFF. The CDR3 DNA follows: TGTGCCAGCATGCAGGTCAGGGGATACACTGAAGCTTTCTTT. The rearrangement links TRBV2 to TRBJ1-1, with D tentatively TRBD1 (6 bases). The length of the CDR3 is 14 residues. Deletions cut 7 bases from V and 3 bases from J, with 15 bases between. Germline V gene lookup returns CDR1 SNHLY and CDR2 FYNNEI. Variable domain in full (rest from reference TRBV2 and TRBJ1-1): EPEVTQTPSHQVTQMGQEVILRCVPISNHLYFYWYRQILGQKVEFLVSFYNNEISEKSEIFDDQFSVERPDGSNFTLKIRSTKLEDSAMYFCASMQVRGYTEAFFGQGTRLTVV.

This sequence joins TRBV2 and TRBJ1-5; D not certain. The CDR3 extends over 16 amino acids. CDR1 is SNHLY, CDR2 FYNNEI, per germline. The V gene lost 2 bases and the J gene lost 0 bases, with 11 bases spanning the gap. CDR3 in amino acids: CASSEWRATSNQPQHF. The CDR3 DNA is TGTGCCAGCAGTGAATGGAGGGCCACTAGCAATCAGCCCCAGCATTTT.

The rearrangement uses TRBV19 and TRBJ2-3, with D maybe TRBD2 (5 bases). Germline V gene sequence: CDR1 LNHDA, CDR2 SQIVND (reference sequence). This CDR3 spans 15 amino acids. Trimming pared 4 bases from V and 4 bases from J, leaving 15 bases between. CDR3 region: CASSRLSGNPDTQYF. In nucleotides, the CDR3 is TGTGCCAGTAGTAGACTGTCGGGAAACCCAGATACGCAGTATTTT.

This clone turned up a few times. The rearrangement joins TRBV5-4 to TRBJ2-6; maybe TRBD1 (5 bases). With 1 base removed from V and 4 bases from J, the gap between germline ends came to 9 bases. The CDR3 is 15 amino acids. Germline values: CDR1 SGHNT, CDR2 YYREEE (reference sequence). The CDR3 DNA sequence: TGTGCCAGCAGCTTGAAGGGGTCAGGGGCCAACGTCCTGACTTTC. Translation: CASSLKGSGANVLTF.

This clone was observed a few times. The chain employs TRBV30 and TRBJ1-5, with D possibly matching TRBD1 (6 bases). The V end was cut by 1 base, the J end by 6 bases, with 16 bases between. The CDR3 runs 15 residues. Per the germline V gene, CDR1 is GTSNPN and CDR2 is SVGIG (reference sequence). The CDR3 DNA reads TGTGCCTGGAGTGAAGGGGACATAGTCTCTCAGCCCCAGCATTTT. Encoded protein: CAWSEGDIVSQPQHF.

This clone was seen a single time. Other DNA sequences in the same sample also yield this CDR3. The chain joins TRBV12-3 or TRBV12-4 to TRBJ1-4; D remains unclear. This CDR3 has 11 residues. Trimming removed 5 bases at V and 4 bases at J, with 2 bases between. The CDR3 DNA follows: TGTGCCAGCAGTCTTAATGAAAAACTGTTTTTT. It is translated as CASSLNEKLFF.

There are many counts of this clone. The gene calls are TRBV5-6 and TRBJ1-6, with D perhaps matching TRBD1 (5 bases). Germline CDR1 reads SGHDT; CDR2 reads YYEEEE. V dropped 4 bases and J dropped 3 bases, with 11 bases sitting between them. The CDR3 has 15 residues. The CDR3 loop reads CASSRGSVYNSPLHF. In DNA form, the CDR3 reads TGTGCCAGCAGCCGGGGGTCAGTCTATAATTCACCCCTCCACTTT.

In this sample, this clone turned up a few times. DNA for the CDR3: TGTGCCAGCAGCCCGAGCGGGACGAACTACGAGCAGTACTTC. Protein: CASSPSGTNYEQYF. The rearrangement joins TRBV7-9 to TRBJ2-7, with 7 bases that match TRBD2. CDR3 size: 14 residues. After removal of 5 bases from V and 3 bases from J, the junction contained 7 bases not matched to a gene. Germline V gene data show CDR1 as SEHNR and CDR2 as FQNEAQ (reference sequence).

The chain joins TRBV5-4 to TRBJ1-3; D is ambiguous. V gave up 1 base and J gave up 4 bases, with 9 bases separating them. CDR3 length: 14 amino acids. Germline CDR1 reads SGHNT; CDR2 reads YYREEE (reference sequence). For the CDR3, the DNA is TGTGCCAGCAGCTTGCGGGGAACCGGAAACACCATATATTTT. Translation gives CASSLRGTGNTIYF. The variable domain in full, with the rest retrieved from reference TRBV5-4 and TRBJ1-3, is ETGVTQSPTHLIKTRGQQVTLRCSSQSGHNTVSWYQQALGQGPQFIFQYYREEENGRGNFPPRFSGLQFPNYSSELNVNALELDDSALYLCASSLRGTGNTIYFGEGSWLTVV.

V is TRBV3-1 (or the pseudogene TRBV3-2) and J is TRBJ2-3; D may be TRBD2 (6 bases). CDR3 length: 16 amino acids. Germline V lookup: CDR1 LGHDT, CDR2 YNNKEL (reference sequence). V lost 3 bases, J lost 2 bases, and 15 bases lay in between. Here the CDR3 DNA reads TGTGCCAGCAGCCAGTACACTAGCCCCTTCACAGATACGCAGTATTTT. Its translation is CASSQYTSPFTDTQYF.

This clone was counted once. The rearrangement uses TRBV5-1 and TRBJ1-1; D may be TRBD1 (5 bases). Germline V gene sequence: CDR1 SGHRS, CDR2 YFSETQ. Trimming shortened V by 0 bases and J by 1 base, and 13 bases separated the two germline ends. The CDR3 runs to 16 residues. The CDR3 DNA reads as TGCGCCAGCAGCTTGGCCCCGGGGGGTGGGAACACTGAAGCTTTCTTT. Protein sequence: CASSLAPGGGNTEAFF.

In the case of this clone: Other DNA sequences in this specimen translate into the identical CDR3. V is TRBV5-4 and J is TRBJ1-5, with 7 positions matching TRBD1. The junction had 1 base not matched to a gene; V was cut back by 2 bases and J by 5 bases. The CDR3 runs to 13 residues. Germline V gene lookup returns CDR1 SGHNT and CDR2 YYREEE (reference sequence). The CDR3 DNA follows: TGTGCCAGCAGCTTAGACAGGGATCAGCCCCAGCATTTT. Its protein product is CASSLDRDQPQHF.

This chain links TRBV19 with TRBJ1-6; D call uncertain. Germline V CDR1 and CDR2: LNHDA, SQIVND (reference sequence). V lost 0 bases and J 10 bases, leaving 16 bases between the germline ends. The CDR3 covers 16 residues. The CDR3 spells CASSIDGSPAGSPLHF. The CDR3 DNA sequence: TGTGCCAGTAGTATAGATGGGAGCCCCGCGGGGTCACCCCTCCACTTT.

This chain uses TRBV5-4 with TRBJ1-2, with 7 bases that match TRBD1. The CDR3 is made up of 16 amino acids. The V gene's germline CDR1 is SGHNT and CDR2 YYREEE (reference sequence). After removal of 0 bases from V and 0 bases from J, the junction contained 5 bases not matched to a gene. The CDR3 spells CASSLGQGPANYGYTF. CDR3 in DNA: TGTGCCAGCAGCTTGGGACAGGGCCCAGCTAACTATGGCTACACCTTC.

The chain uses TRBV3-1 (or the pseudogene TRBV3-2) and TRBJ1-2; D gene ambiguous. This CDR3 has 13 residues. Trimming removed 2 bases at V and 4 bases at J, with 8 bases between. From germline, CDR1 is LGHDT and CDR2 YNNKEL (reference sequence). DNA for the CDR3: TGTGCCAGCAGCCAACGCGGTTTCTATGGCTACACCTTC. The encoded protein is CASSQRGFYGYTF.

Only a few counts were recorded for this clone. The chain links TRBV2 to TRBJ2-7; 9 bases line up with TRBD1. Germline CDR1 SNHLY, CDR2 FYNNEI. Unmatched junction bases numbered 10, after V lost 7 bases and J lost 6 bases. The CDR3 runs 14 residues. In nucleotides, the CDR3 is TGTGCCAGCACCCTGGACAGGGGATGGGGCGAGCAGTACTTC. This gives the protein CASTLDRGWGEQYF.

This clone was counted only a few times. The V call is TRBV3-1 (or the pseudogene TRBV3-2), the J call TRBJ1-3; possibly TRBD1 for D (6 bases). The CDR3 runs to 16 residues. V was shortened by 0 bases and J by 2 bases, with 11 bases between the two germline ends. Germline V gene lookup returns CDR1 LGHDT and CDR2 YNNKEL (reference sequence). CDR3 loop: CASSQDGNRAGNTIYF. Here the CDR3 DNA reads TGTGCCAGCAGCCAAGATGGGAACAGGGCTGGAAACACCATATATTTT.